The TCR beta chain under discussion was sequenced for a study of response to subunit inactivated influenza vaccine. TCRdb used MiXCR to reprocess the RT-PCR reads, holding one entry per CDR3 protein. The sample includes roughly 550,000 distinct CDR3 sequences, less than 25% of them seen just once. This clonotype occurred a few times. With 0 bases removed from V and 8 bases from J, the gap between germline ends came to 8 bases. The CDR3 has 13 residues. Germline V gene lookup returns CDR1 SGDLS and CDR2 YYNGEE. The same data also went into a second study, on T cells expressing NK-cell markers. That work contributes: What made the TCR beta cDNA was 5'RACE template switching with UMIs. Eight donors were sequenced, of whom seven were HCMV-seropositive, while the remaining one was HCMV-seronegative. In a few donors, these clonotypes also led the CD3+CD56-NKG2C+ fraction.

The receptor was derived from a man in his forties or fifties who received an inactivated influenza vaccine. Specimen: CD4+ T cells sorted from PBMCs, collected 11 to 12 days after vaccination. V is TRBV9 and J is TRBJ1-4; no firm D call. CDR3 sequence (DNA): TGTGCCAGCAGCGTAGCCCCGGGCGAAAAACTGTTTTTT. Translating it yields CASSVAPGEKLFF. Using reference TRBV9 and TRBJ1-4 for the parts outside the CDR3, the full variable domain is DSGVTQTPKHLITATGQRVTLRCSPRSGDLSVYWYQQSLDQGLQFLIQYYNGEERAKGNILERFSAQQFPDLHSELNLSSLELGDSALYFCASSVAPGEKLFFGSGTQLSVL.